There are many counts of the clone carrying this T cell receptor beta chain. The target antigen is unknown. This beta chain represents an off-target read in a library built for alpha chains; its size is of limited meaning. TCRdb fed the 5' RACE reads into MiXCR, producing one record per CDR3 protein. This table holds roughly 15,000 distinct CDR3 sequences, 4.7% found once. This entry comes from a study of spatial heterogeneity in lung cancer. Described time point: sample taken at primary tumor resection. The donors were 72 patients with non-small cell lung cancer that was early-stage and untreated. Sequencing of whole RNA from tumor, nontumor lung or frozen PBMC involved no sorting. The CDR3 is 14 amino acids. The V and J ends lost 2 bases and 3 bases respectively, with 9 bases between them. Study results and caveats: Ubiquitous expanded TCR counts tracked ubiquitous nonsynonymous mutations; regional expanded TCR counts tracked regional nonsynonymous mutations. Approximate estimated coverage of tumor T cells amounted to around 6.9% for alpha and 13% for beta chains. How many expanded intratumoral alpha and beta TCRs were present tracked the tumor mutation count, which was a count of nonsynonymous mutations.

The sample was lung tumor tissue, taken at surgery. The V gene is TRBV12-3 or TRBV12-4, the J gene TRBJ2-3; no firm D call. The receptor was derived from a female donor with early-stage non-small cell lung cancer. CDR3 sequence reads: CASSLNHRTDTQYF. CDR3 nucleotides: TGTGCCAGCAGTTTAAACCATCGGACAGATACGCAGTATTTT.